This T cell receptor (beta chain) was recorded in a study of metastatic and nonmetastatic thyroid tumors. For the study at large: The authors compared repertoires across blood and tumor or nodule tissue from malignant and benign thyroid patients. Study conclusions and caveats: Benign nodules were reported to have significantly lower TCR beta diversity than malignant thyroid tumors, in blood and tumor.

Authors' analysis steps: The distant-metastasis classifier for papillary thyroid cancer was built from CDR3 differences across clinicopathological groups. TCRdb reassembled clones from the PCR reads with MiXCR. For this entry, the V and J calls and clone size follow TCRdb and not the study's own pipeline. The repertoire consists of around 10,000 clones, with approximately 24% occurring once and the leading ten covering 9.8%. The CDR3 spans 15 residues. The junction had 12 bases not matched to a gene; V was cut back by 6 bases and J by 7 bases. Germline V lookup: CDR1 MNHNS, CDR2 SASEGT. Turning to this clone: What it recognizes is unknown.

No patient received treatment before thyroid surgery. This sequence joins TRBV6-1 and TRBJ1-5; 7 bases are a match to TRBD1. Sequencing input: tumor tissue. This sequence originates from a female donor with papillary thyroid cancer or a benign thyroid nodule (not recorded which). Some clones in this sample may be carry-over from other donors' samples. This CDR3 reads CASRASTGYGQPQHF. CDR3 in DNA: TGTGCCAGCAGAGCCTCGACAGGGTATGGCCAGCCCCAGCATTTT.